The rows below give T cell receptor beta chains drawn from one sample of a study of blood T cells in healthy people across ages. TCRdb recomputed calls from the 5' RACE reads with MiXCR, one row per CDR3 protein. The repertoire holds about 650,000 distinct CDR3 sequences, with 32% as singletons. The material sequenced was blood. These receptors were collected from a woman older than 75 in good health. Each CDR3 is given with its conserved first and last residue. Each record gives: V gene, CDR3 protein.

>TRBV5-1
CASSLKARTGASTYGYTF
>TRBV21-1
CASSARDRVLLNTEAFF
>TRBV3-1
CASSQGAGGLQETQYF
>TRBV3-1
CASSHRTVLNTDTQYF
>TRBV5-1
CASSLEQGLDEQYF
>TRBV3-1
CASKRQGAEAFF
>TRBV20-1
CSASQGSYEQYF
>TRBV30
CAWRQGDSPLHF
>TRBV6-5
CASSYSPRVAYEQYF
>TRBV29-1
CSVAGTANEKLFF
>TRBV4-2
CASSQDLGTSGGGYYEQYF
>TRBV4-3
CASSQEPGIGTDTQYF
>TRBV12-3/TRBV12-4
CASSGGGADAQYF
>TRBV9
CASSVGGREWNSPLHF
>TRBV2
CASSQGISLKYNEQFF
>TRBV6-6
CASSPPQGSYEQYF
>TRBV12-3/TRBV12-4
CGSSLRGQENTEAFF
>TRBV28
CASSVGFGGDYGYTF
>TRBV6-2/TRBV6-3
CASSYSGNLKKTQYF
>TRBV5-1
CASSLQGHTEAFF
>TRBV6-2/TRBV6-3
CASSHTSLPGQGAVTDTQYF
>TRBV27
CASSVDRGWIDEQYF
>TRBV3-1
CASSQGGRGPQHF
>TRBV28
CASSLELQGFEQFF
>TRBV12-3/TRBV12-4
CASSLALLAGGQDEQFF
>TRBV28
CASTGQFRVYEQYF
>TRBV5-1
CASSLDFGPRTEAFF
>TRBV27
CASSLLLGTAFTDTQYF
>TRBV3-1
CARSQGEVLGRGTQYF
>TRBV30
CAWKLQGTPTSEAFF
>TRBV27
CASGRAPLNTGELFF
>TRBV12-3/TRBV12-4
CASSLGGQGGHGYTF
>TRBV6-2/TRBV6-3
CASRSGGLNTEAFF
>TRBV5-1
CASSREVAGGPRSYNEQFF
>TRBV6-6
CASEPWDRGQPQHF
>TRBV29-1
CSVRPDQGPYGQYF
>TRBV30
CAWSVRKGSYGYTF
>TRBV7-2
CASSLASGTGHYEQYF
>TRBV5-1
CASSWDRSSPLHF
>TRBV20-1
CSAGAVSGANVLTF
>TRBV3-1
CASSQVGTGNTEAFF
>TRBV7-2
CASSPGLAGYYNEQFF
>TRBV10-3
CAISDQGLGQPQHF
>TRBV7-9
CASSGWGGYEQYF
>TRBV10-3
CAISENSGGGVDSYTF
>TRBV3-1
CASSRGSSQETQYF
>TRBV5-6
CASSPSDTGELFF
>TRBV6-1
CASSDRINEKLFF
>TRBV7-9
CASSLEFDQETQYF